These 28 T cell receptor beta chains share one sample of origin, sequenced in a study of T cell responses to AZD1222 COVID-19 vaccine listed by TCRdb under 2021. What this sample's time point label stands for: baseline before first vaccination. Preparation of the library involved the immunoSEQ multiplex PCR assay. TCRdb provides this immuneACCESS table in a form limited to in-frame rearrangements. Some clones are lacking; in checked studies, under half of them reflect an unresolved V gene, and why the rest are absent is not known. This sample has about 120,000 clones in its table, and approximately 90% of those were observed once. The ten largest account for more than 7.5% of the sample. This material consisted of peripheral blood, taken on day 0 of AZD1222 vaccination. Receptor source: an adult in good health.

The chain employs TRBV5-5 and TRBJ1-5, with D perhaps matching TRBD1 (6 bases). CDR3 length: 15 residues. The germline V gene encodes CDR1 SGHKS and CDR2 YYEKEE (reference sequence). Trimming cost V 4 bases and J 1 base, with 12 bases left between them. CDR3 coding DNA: TGTGCCAGCAGCCGGACAGACGGGAGCAATCAGCCCCAGCATTTT. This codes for CASSRTDGSNQPQHF.

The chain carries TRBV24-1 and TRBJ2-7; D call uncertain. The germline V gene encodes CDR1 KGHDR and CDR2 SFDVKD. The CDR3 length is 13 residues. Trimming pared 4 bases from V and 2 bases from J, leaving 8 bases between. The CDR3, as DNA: TGTGCCACCAGTGACCCACGTACCTACGAGCAGTACTTC. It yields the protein CATSDPRTYEQYF.

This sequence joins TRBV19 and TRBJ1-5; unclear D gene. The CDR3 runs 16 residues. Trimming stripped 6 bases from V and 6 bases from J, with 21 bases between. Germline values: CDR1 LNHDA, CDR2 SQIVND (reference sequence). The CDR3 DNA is TGTGCCAGTAGGGACTTGACACTCCCTGGGATTCAGCCCCAGCATTTT. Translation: CASRDLTLPGIQPQHF.

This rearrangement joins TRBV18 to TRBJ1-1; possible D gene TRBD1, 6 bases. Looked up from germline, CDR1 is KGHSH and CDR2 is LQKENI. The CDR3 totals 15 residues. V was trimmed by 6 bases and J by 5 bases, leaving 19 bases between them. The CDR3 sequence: CASSAQPGEKTEAFF. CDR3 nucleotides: TGTGCCAGCTCCGCCCAACCAGGGGAAAAGACTGAAGCTTTCTTT.

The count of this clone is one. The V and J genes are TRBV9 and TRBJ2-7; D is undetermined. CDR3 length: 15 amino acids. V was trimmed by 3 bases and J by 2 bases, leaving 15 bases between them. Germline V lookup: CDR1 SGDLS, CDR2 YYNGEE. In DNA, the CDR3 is TGTGCCAGCAGCGCCCGACCCGCTGGCGCCTACGAGCAGTACTTC. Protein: CASSARPAGAYEQYF.

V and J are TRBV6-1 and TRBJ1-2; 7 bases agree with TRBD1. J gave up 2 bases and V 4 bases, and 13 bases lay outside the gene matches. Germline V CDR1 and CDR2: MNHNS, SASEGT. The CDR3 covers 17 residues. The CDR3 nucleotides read TGTGCCAGCAGTGGCGTAGTTGGTAGGGGGCCAAACTATGGCTACACCTTC. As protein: CASSGVVGRGPNYGYTF.

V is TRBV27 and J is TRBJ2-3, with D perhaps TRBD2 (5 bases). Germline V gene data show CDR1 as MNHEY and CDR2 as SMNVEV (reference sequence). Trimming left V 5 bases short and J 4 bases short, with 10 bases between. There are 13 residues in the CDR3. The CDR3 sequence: CASSIRGPDTQYF. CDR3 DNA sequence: TGTGCCAGCAGTATCCGCGGGCCAGATACGCAGTATTTT.

CDR3 nucleotides: TGCAGCGTTTTTGATGAGAACACTGAAGCTTTCTTT. Protein product: CSVFDENTEAFF. The chain is built from TRBV29-1 and TRBJ1-1; the D is unclear. CDR3 size: 12 residues. V was clipped by 5 bases and J by 1 base, with 8 bases between them. Germline V gene sequence: CDR1 SQVTM, CDR2 ANQGSEA.

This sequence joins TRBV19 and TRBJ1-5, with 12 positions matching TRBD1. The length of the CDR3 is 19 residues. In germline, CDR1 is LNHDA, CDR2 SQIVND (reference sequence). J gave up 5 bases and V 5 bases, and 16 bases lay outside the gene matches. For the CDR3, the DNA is TGTGCCAGTAGTCCGCTGAAGGGGGGACAGGGGGCAGGTTATCAGCCCCAGCATTTT. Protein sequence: CASSPLKGGQGAGYQPQHF.

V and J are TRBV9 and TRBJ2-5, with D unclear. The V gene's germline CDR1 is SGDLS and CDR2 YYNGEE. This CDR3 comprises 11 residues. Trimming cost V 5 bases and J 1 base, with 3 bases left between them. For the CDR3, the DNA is TGTGCCAGCAGTTCCCAAGAGACCCAGTACTTC. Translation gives CASSSQETQYF.

As DNA, the CDR3 is TGCGCCAGCAGCCCTCCCCTTAGTGGATCCGGGGAGCTGTTTTTT. Amino acid sequence: CASSPPLSGSGELFF. The J gene is TRBJ2-2, the V gene TRBV4-1; D gene unclear. CDR3 length equals 15 residues. From germline, CDR1 is MGHRA and CDR2 YSYEKL. Trimming took off 4 bases at V and 6 bases at J, with 15 bases between the two ends.

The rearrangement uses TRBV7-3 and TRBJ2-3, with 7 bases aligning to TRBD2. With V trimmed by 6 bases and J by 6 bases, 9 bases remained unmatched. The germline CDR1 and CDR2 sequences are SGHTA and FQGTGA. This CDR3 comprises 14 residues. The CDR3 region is CASSPQRRGDTQYF. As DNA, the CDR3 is TGTGCCAGCAGTCCCCAACGGCGGGGGGATACGCAGTATTTT.

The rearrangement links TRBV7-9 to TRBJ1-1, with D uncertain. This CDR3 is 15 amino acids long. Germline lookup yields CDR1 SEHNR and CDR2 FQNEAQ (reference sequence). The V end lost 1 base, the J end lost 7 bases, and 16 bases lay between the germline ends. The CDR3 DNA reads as TGTGCCAGCAGCTTAGGACAATGGGTACAGAGTGAAGCTTTCTTT. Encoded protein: CASSLGQWVQSEAFF. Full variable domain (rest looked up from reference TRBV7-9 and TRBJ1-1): DTGVSQNPRHKITKRGQNVTFRCDPISEHNRLYWYRQTLGQGPEFLTYFQNEAQLEKSRLLSDRFSAERPKGSFSTLEIQRTEQGDSAMYLCASSLGQWVQSEAFFGQGTRLTVV.

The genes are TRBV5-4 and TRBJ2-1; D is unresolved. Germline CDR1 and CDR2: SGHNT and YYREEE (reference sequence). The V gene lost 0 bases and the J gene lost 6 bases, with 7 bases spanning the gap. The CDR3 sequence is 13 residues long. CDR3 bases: TGTGCCAGCAGCTTGGTGTCTGGCAATGAGCAGTTCTTC. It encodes CASSLVSGNEQFF.

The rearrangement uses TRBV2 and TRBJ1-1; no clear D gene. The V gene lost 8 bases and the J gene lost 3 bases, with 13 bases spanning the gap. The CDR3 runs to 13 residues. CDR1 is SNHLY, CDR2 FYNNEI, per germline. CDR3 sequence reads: CASCRSPYTEAFF. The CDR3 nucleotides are TGTGCCAGCTGTCGGTCCCCGTACACTGAAGCTTTCTTT.

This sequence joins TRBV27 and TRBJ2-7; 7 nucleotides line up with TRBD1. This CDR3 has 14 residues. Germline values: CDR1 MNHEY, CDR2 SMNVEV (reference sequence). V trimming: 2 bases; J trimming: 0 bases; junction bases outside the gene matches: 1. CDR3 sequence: CASSLGDSSYEQYF. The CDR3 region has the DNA TGTGCCAGCAGTTTAGGGGACAGCTCCTACGAGCAGTACTTC.

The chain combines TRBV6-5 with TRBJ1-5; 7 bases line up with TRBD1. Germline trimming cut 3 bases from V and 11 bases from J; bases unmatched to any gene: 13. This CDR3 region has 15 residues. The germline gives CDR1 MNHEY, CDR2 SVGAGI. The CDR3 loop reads CASSYVGGTIGTQHF. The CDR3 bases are TGTGCCAGCAGTTATGTAGGGGGCACGATAGGGACCCAGCATTTT.

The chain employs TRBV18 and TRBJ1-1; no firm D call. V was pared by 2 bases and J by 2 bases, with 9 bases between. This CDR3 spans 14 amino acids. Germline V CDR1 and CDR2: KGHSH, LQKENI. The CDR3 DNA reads TGTGCCAGCTCACCAACACACGCCAACACTGAAGCTTTCTTT. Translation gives CASSPTHANTEAFF.

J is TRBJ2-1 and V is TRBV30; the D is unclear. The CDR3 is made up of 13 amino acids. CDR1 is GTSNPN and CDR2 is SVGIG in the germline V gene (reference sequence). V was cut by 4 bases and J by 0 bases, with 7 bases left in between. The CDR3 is CAWMSSSYNEQFF. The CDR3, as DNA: TGTGCCTGGATGAGCAGCTCCTACAATGAGCAGTTCTTC.

The CDR3 nucleotides are TGTGCCAGCTCACCTCCAGGACAGGGGAGGGATCAGCCCCAGCATTTT. This gives the protein CASSPPGQGRDQPQHF. The chain is built from TRBV18 and TRBJ1-5; the match to TRBD1 covers 9 bases. Germline trimming cut 3 bases from V and 5 bases from J; bases unmatched to any gene: 8. Germline V gene data show CDR1 as KGHSH and CDR2 as LQKENI. CDR3 size: 16 residues.

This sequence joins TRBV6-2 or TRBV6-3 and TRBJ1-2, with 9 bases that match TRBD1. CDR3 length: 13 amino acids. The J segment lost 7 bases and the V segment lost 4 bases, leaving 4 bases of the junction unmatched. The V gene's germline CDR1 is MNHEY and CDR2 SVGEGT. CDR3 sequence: CASSWDRASGYTF. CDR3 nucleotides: TGTGCCAGCAGTTGGGACAGGGCGTCTGGCTACACCTTC.

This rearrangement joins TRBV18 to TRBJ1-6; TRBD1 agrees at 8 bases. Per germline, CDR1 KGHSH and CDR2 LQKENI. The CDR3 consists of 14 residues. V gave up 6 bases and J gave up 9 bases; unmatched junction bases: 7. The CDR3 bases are TGTGCCAGCTCGCGGGAGACAGGGGCTTCACCCCTCCACTTT. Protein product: CASSRETGASPLHF.

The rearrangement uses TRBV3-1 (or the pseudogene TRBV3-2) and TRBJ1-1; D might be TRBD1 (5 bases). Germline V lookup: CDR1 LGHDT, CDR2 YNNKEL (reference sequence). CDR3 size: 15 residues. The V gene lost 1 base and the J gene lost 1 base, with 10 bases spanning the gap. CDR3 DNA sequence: TGTGCCAGCAGCCAAGGGCGCAGGGCGAACACTGAAGCTTTCTTT. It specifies CASSQGRRANTEAFF.

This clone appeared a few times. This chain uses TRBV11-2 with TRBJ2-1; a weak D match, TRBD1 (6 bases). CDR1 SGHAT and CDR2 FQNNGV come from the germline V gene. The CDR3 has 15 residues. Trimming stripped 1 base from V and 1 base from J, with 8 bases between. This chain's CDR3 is CASSLGTVSYNEQFF. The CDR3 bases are TGTGCCAGCAGCTTAGGGACAGTTTCCTACAATGAGCAGTTCTTC. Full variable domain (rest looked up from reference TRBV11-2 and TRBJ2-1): EAGVAQSPRYKIIEKRQSVAFWCNPISGHATLYWYQQILGQGPKLLIQFQNNGVVDDSQLPKDRFSAERLKGVDSTLKIQPAKLEDSAVYLCASSLGTVSYNEQFFGPGTRLTVL.

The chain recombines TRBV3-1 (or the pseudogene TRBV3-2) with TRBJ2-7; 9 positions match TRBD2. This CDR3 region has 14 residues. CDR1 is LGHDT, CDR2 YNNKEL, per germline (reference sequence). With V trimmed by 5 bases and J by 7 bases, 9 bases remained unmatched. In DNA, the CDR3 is TGTGCCAGCAGCGTCCTTAGCGGGAGTGGAGAGCAGTACTTC. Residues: CASSVLSGSGEQYF.

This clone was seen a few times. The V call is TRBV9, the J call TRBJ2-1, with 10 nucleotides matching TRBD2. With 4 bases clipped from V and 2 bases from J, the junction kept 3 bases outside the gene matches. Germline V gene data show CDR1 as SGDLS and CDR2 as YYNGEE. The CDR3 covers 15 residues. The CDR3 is CASSLSGRTYNEQFF. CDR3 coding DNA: TGTGCCAGCAGCCTTAGCGGGAGGACCTACAATGAGCAGTTCTTC.

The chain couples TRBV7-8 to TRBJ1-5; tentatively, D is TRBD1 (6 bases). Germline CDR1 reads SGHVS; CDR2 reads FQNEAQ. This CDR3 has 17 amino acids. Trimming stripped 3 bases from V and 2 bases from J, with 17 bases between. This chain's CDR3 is CASSFLQGGRGNQPQHF. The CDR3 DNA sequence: TGTGCCAGCAGCTTTTTACAGGGAGGAAGGGGCAATCAGCCCCAGCATTTT.

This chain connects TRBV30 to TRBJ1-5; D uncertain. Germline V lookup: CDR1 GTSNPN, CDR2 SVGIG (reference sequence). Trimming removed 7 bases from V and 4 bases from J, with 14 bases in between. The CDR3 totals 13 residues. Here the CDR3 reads CASADGGNQPQHF. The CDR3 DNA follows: TGTGCCTCCGCGGACGGAGGGAATCAGCCCCAGCATTTT. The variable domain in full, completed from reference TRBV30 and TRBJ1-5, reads SQTIHQWPATLVQPVGSPLSLECTVEGTSNPNLYWYRQAAGRGLQLLFYSVGIGQISSEVPQNLSASRPQDRQFILSSKKLLLSDSGFYLCASADGGNQPQHFGDGTRLSIL.